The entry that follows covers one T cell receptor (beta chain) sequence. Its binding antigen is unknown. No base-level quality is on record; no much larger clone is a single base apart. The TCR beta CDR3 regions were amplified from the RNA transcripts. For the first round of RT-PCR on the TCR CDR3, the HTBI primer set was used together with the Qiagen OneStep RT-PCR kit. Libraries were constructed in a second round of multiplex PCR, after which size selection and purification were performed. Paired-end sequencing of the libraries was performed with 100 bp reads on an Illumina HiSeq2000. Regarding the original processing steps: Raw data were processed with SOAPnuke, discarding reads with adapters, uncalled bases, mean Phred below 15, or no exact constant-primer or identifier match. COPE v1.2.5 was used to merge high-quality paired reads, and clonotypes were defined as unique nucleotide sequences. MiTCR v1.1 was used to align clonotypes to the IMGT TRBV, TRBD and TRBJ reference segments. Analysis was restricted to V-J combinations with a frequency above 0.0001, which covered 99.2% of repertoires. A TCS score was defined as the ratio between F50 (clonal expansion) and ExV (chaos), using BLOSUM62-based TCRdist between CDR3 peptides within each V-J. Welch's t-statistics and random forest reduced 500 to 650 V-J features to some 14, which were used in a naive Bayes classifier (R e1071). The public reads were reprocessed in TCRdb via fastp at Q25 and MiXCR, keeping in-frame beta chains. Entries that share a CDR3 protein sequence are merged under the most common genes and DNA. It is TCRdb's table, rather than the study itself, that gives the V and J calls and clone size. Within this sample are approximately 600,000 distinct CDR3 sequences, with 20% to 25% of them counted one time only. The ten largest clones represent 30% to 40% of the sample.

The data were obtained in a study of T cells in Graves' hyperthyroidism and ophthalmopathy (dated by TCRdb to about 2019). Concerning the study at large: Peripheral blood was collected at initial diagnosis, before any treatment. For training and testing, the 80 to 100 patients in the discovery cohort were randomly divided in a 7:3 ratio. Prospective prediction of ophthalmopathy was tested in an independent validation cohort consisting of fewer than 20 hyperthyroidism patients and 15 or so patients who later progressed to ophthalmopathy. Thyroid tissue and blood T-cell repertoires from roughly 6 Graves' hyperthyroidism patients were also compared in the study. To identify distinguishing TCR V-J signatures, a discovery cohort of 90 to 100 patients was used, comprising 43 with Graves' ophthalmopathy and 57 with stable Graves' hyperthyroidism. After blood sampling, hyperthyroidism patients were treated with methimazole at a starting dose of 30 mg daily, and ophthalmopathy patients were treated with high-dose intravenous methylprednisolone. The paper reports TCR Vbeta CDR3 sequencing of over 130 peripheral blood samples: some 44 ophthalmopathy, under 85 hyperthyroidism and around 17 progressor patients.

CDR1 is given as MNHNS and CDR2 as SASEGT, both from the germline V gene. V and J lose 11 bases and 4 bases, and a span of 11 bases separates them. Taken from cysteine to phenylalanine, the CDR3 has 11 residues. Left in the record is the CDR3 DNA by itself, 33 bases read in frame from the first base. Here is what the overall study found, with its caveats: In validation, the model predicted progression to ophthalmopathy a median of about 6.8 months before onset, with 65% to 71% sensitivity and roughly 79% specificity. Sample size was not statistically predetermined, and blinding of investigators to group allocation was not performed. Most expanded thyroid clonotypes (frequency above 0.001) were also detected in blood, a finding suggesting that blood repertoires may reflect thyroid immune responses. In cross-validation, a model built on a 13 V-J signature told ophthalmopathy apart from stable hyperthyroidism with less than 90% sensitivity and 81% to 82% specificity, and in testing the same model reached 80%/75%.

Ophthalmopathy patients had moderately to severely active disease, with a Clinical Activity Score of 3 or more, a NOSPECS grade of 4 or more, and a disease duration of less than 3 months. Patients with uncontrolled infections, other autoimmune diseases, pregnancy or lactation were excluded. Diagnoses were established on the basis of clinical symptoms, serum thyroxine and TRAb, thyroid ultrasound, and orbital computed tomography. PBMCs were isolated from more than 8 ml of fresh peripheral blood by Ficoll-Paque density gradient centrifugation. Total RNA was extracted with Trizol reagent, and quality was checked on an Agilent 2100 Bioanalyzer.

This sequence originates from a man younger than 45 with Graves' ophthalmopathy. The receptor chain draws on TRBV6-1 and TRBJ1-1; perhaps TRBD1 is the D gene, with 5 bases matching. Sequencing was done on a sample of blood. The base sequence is TGTGCCCACTGGGGGGGCACTGAAGCTTTCTTT. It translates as CAHWGGTEAFF.